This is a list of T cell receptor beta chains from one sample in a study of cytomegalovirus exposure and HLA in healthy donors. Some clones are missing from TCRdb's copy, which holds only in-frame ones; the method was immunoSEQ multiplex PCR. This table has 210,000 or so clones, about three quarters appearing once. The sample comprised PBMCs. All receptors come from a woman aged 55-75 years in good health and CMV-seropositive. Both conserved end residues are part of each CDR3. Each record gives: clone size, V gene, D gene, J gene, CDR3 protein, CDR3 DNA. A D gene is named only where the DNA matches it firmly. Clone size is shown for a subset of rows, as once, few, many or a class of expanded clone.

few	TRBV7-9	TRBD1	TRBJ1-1	CASSRGQGFTEAFF	TGTGCCAGCAGCCGCGGACAGGGTTTCACTGAAGCTTTCTTT
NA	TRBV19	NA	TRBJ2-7	CATSRGALYEQYF	TGTGCCACCTCCCGGGGGGCCCTCTACGAGCAGTACTTC
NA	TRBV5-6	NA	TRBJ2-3	CASSSPSRVGDTQYF	TGTGCCAGCAGCTCCCCCTCCAGGGTGGGGGATACGCAGTATTTT
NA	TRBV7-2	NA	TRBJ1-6	CASSLSGPYSPLHF	TGTGCCAGCAGCTTATCAGGGCCTTATTCACCCCTCCACTTT
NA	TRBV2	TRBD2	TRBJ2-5	CASIYKREGCETQYF	TGTGCCAGCATTTATAAGCGGGAGGGTTGCGAGACCCAGTACTTC
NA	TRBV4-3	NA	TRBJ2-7	CASSHQAPAVAYEQYF	TGCGCCAGCAGCCATCAAGCCCCGGCGGTTGCCTACGAGCAGTACTTC
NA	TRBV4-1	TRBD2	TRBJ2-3	CASSQGLAVSTDTQYF	TGCGCCAGCAGCCAAGGGCTAGCGGTAAGCACAGATACGCAGTATTTT
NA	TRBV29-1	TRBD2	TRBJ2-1	CSVEVYRAATSGRANEQFF	TGCAGCGTTGAAGTGTACAGGGCGGCGACTAGCGGGAGAGCAAATGAGCAGTTCTTC
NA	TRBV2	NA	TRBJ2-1	CASSEIIPYNEQFF	TGTGCCAGCAGTGAAATAATCCCCTACAATGAGCAGTTCTTC
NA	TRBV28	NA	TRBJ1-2	CASSQPGANYGYTF	TGTGCCAGCAGTCAACCGGGAGCAAACTATGGCTACACCTTC
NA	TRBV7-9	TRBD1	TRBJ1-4	CASSPRDSLNEKLFF	TGTGCCAGCAGCCCGCGGGACAGCCTTAATGAAAAACTGTTTTTT
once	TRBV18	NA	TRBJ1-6	CASSPAGVGSPLHF	TGTGCCAGCTCACCTGCAGGGGTAGGTTCACCCCTCCACTTT
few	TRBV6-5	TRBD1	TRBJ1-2	CASSYFSGQGNYGYTF	TGTGCCAGCAGTTACTTCAGCGGACAGGGTAACTATGGCTACACCTTC
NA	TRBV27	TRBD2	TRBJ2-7	CANPAGRRGKREQYF	TGTGCCAACCCAGCGGGACGGCGGGGAAAGCGCGAGCAGTACTTC
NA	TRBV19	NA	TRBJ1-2	CASSEAPYGYTF	TGTGCCAGTAGTGAGGCCCCCTATGGCTACACCTTC
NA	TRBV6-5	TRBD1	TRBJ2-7	CASSSGQVYEQYF	TGTGCCAGCAGTTCGGGACAGGTGTACGAGCAGTACTTC
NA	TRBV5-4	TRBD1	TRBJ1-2	CASSLGGRGRLYGYTF	TGTGCCAGCAGCTTGGGGGGCAGGGGGCGTCTCTATGGCTACACCTTC
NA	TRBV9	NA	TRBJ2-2	CASSLDSNTGELFF	TGTGCCAGCAGTTTGGACAGCAACACCGGGGAGCTGTTTTTT
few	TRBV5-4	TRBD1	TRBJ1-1	CASSQTGGSAEAFF	TGTGCCAGCAGCCAGACAGGGGGCAGCGCTGAAGCTTTCTTT
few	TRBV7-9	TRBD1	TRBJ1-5	CASSLGITGDDNQPQHF	TGTGCCAGCAGCTTAGGAATAACAGGGGACGACAATCAGCCCCAGCATTTT
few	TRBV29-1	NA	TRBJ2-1	CSVDGQANEQFF	TGCAGCGTTGATGGCCAGGCCAATGAGCAGTTCTTC
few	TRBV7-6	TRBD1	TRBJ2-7	CASSMTGYYEQYF	TGTGCCAGCAGCATGACAGGGTACTACGAGCAGTACTTC
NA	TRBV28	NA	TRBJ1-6	CASSLGQGYSPLHF	TGTGCCAGCAGTTTAGGGCAGGGGTATTCACCCCTCCACTTT
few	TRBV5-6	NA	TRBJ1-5	CASSIGHFRGQPQHF	TGTGCCAGCAGCATCGGACACTTCAGGGGTCAGCCCCAGCATTTT
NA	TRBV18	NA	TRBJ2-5	CASSVSRAETQYF	TGTGCCAGCTCAGTTTCGCGGGCGGAGACCCAGTACTTC
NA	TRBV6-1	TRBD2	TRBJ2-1	CASSPREVSYNEQFF	TGTGCCAGCAGTCCTCGGGAGGTTTCCTACAATGAGCAGTTCTTC
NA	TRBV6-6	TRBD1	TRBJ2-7	CASSPGQGAYEQYF	TGTGCCAGCAGCCCGGGACAGGGGGCGTACGAGCAGTACTTC